Listed here are 27 T cell receptor beta chains from one sample, sequenced in a study of shared clonotypes between healthy human individuals. The table came from immunoSEQ multiplex PCR; TCRdb's copy has only in-frame clones and leaves some out. The table records millions of clones, roughly 92% of them present only once. Material: naive CD4+ T cells sorted from blood. Noted subset: CD45RA+ positively selected. The origin of the receptors is a man aged 18 to 30 in good health.

The chain joins TRBV27 to TRBJ2-1; 9 bases agree with TRBD1. Losses at the gene ends were 1 base for V and 8 bases for J; bases not matched to a gene: 9. This CDR3 region has 16 residues. CDR1 and CDR2 (germline): MNHEY, SMNVEV (reference sequence). CDR3 coding DNA: TGTGCCAGCAGTTTATACTGGGGACAGGGAGGCGATGAGCAGTTCTTC. This codes for CASSLYWGQGGDEQFF.

This chain uses TRBV18 with TRBJ2-7; D gene unclear. The CDR3 spans 13 residues. Trimming pared 1 base from V and 3 bases from J, leaving 7 bases between. CDR1 KGHSH and CDR2 LQKENI come from the germline V gene. CDR3 sequence: CASSPQSYYEQYF. CDR3 nucleotide sequence: TGTGCCAGCTCACCACAATCCTACTACGAGCAGTACTTC.

The rearrangement links TRBV7-2 to TRBJ2-5, with D uncertain. The V and J ends lost 2 bases and 5 bases respectively, with 12 bases between them. The CDR3 is 14 amino acids. CDR1 is SGHTA and CDR2 is FQGNSA in the germline V gene. The CDR3 DNA follows: TGTGCCAGCAGCTTATTCGAGCGAGTGGAGACCCAGTACTTC. It yields the protein CASSLFERVETQYF.

This chain joins TRBV5-1 and TRBJ2-2; D is unresolved. V lost 7 bases to trimming and J lost 2 bases, with 15 bases between them. The germline V gene has CDR1 SGHRS and CDR2 YFSETQ. The length of the CDR3 is 15 residues. The CDR3 DNA reads TGCGCCAGCGGCCTAGACACGAAAAACACCGGGGAGCTGTTTTTT. This sequence encodes CASGLDTKNTGELFF. The full variable domain, with the rest looked up from reference TRBV5-1 and TRBJ2-2, is KAGVTQTPRYLIKTRGQQVTLSCSPISGHRSVSWYQQTPGQGLQFLFEYFSETQRNKGNFPGRFSGRQFSNSRSEMNVSTLELGDSALYLCASGLDTKNTGELFFGEGSRLTVL.

The chain joins TRBV6-1 to TRBJ1-3, with D perhaps TRBD1 (5 bases). V lost 4 bases and J 0 bases, leaving 22 bases between the germline ends. From germline, CDR1 is MNHNS and CDR2 SASEGT. There are 19 residues in the CDR3. In DNA form, the CDR3 reads TGTGCCAGCAGTGGAAACCTCGGGAGCAGAGGGGCCTCTGGAAACACCATATATTTT. Its protein product is CASSGNLGSRGASGNTIYF.

This clone was detected only once. The chain uses TRBV6-1 and TRBJ2-7, with 9 bases identical to TRBD1. The trim removed 2 bases at V and 4 bases at J, leaving 9 bases unmatched. This CDR3 comprises 16 residues. Germline CDR1 is MNHNS and CDR2 is SASEGT. The CDR3 reads CASSEHTGQGTYEQYF. DNA for the CDR3: TGTGCCAGCAGTGAACACACGGGACAGGGAACTTACGAGCAGTACTTC.

This clone was seen a handful of times. V usage is TRBV30 and J usage is TRBJ2-5, with D unresolved. V shed 3 bases and J shed 9 bases, with 11 bases lying between them. The V gene's germline CDR1 is GTSNPN and CDR2 SVGIG (reference sequence). CDR3 size: 11 residues. The CDR3 nucleotides are TGTGCCTGGAGGCTGGCCAGAGCCCAGTACTTC. The encoded protein is CAWRLARAQYF.

This chain links TRBV15 with TRBJ1-3; TRBD1 is a possible D gene (5 bases). The CDR3 has 16 residues. Germline V gene sequence: CDR1 LNHNV, CDR2 YYDKDF (reference sequence). V lost 0 bases to trimming and J lost 3 bases, with 12 bases between them. CDR3 nucleotides: TGTGCCACCAGCAGAGATCGGAGGGGCGGTGGAAACACCATATATTTT. Protein: CATSRDRRGGGNTIYF.

The chain carries TRBV2 and TRBJ2-2, with D unclear. The germline V and J ends were trimmed by 7 bases and 0 bases, with 9 bases remaining between them. This CDR3 is built from 14 residues. Germline-derived CDR1 and CDR2 are SNHLY and FYNNEI. The CDR3 loop is CASTRSANTGELFF. In nucleotides, the CDR3 is TGTGCCAGCACTCGGAGCGCGAACACCGGGGAGCTGTTTTTT.

J is TRBJ2-7 and V is TRBV7-2, with D unclear. CDR1 and CDR2 from the germline V gene are SGHTA and FQGNSA. V lost 2 bases and J 2 bases, leaving 13 bases between the germline ends. The CDR3 runs 15 residues. Here the CDR3 DNA reads TGTGCCAGCAGCTTAATGGGCGGTGTGGCCTACGAGCAGTACTTC. Its protein product is CASSLMGGVAYEQYF. The whole variable domain, remainder taken from reference TRBV7-2 and TRBJ2-7, is GAGVSQSPSNKVTEKGKDVELRCDPISGHTALYWYRQSLGQGLEFLIYFQGNSAPDKSGLPSDRFSAERTGGSVSTLTIQRTQQEDSAVYLCASSLMGGVAYEQYFGPGTRLTVT.

The genes are TRBV9 and TRBJ2-3; D uncertain. The CDR3 sequence is 12 residues long. Germline V gives CDR1 SGDLS, CDR2 YYNGEE. V was pared by 2 bases and J by 6 bases, with 7 bases between. CDR3: CASSVITDTQYF. The CDR3 bases are TGTGCCAGCAGCGTTATTACGGATACGCAGTATTTT.

CDR3 DNA sequence: TGTGCCACCAGCAGCCCGGGACGAAGCTCCTACAATGAGCAGTTCTTC. Encoded protein: CATSSPGRSSYNEQFF. The gene calls are TRBV15 and TRBJ2-1; D is perhaps TRBD1 or TRBD2 (5 bases each). The germline gives CDR1 LNHNV, CDR2 YYDKDF (reference sequence). This CDR3 contains 16 residues. With 3 bases removed from V and 0 bases from J, the gap between germline ends came to 12 bases.

The genes are TRBV29-1 and TRBJ2-1; 12 bases agree with TRBD2. The CDR3 is 15 amino acids. CDR1 SQVTM and CDR2 ANQGSEA come from the germline V gene. Trimming at V came to 7 bases and at J to 3 bases, leaving 7 bases not matched to a gene. In DNA, the CDR3 is TGCAGCGCGCCAGAGGGACTAGCGGGCTACAATGAGCAGTTCTTC. This gives the protein CSAPEGLAGYNEQFF.

The chain is built from TRBV14 and TRBJ1-4; D not resolved. Deletions cut 2 bases from V and 6 bases from J, with 13 bases between. Germline V gene sequence: CDR1 SGHDN, CDR2 FVKESK. The CDR3 spans 15 residues. CDR3 amino acids: CASSQRVGSYEKLFF. As DNA, the CDR3 is TGTGCCAGCAGCCAAAGAGTGGGGAGTTATGAAAAACTGTTTTTT.

The V call is TRBV19, the J call TRBJ1-2, with 7 bases identical to TRBD1. CDR1 is LNHDA, CDR2 SQIVND, per germline (reference sequence). The CDR3 totals 14 residues. The junction had 8 bases not matched to a gene; V was cut back by 9 bases and J by 1 base. The CDR3 loop is CASLRRDSNYGYTF. The DNA for the CDR3 is TGTGCCAGCCTTAGACGGGACAGTAACTATGGCTACACCTTC.

The rearrangement uses TRBV9 and TRBJ2-3, with D perhaps TRBD2 (6 bases). From germline, CDR1 is SGDLS and CDR2 YYNGEE. This CDR3 contains 15 residues. Between the trimmed V and J ends, which lost 0 bases and 5 bases, there was a span of 13 bases. The CDR3 region is CASSVGLVGGDTQYF. DNA of the CDR3: TGTGCCAGCAGCGTAGGACTAGTTGGGGGAGATACGCAGTATTTT.

The chain links TRBV7-9 to TRBJ1-2; D not certain. Germline V gene data show CDR1 as SEHNR and CDR2 as FQNEAQ (reference sequence). This CDR3 contains 11 residues. Trimming removed 4 bases at V and 4 bases at J, with 4 bases between. CDR3 sequence: CASSSSYGYTF. The CDR3, as DNA: TGTGCCAGCAGCTCCAGCTATGGCTACACCTTC.

The V call is TRBV11-3, the J call TRBJ2-1; 9 positions agree with TRBD2. The CDR3 has 15 residues. V dropped 1 base and J dropped 8; count of bases not matched to a gene: 6. Germline values: CDR1 SGHNT, CDR2 YENEEA. The CDR3 spells CASSLGSSGIDEQFF. Written as DNA, the CDR3 is TGTGCCAGCAGCTTAGGGTCTAGCGGGATTGATGAGCAGTTCTTC.

The chain joins TRBV19 to TRBJ1-2, with D unclear. Trimming shortened V by 4 bases and J by 7 bases, and 16 bases separated the two germline ends. Per germline, CDR1 LNHDA and CDR2 SQIVND (reference sequence). This CDR3 region has 14 residues. The DNA for the CDR3 is TGTGCCAGTAGTACCGCCGGGCTAAGTTTTGGCTACACCTTC. Its translation is CASSTAGLSFGYTF.

The chain employs TRBV28 and TRBJ2-3; a possible D gene is TRBD2 (6 bases). The length of the CDR3 is 15 residues. CDR1 is MDHEN, CDR2 SYDVKM, per germline. V dropped 7 bases and J dropped 4 bases, with 18 bases sitting between them. The CDR3 sequence: CASNSRRGPADTQYF. CDR3 coding DNA: TGTGCCAGCAACTCTCGGCGGGGCCCCGCAGATACGCAGTATTTT.

CDR3 protein: CASSTIRSGTDTQYF. The CDR3 DNA sequence: TGTGCCAGTAGTACAATAAGGTCGGGCACAGATACGCAGTATTTT. The V and J genes are TRBV19 and TRBJ2-3; D unclear. Trimming shortened V by 4 bases and J by 1 base, and 12 bases separated the two germline ends. The germline V gene has CDR1 LNHDA and CDR2 SQIVND (reference sequence). The CDR3 is 15 residues long. Full variable domain (outside the CDR3, taken from reference TRBV19 and TRBJ2-3): DGGITQSPKYLFRKEGQNVTLSCEQNLNHDAMYWYRQDPGQGLRLIYYSQIVNDFQKGDIAEGYSVSREKKESFPLTVTSAQKNPTAFYLCASSTIRSGTDTQYFGPGTRLTVL.

The chain combines TRBV7-2 with TRBJ2-1, with 10 bases identical to TRBD2. The CDR3 contains 16 residues. CDR1 and CDR2 (germline): SGHTA, FQGNSA. With 1 base clipped from V and 6 bases from J, the junction kept 6 bases outside the gene matches. The CDR3 loop reads CASSLVLLAGANEQFF. In DNA, the CDR3 is TGTGCCAGCAGCTTAGTGCTTCTAGCGGGAGCCAATGAGCAGTTCTTC.

This chain connects TRBV5-1 to TRBJ2-5; TRBD2 matches 7 bases. Germline CDR1 is SGHRS and CDR2 is YFSETQ. The CDR3 is 15 residues long. J was trimmed by 0 bases and V by 3 bases; bases with no gene match: 5. CDR3 sequence: CASSSIGRDQETQYF. For the CDR3, the DNA is TGCGCCAGCAGCTCGATAGGGAGGGACCAAGAGACCCAGTACTTC.

The chain joins TRBV6-4 to TRBJ1-1; D gene unclear. Germline V lookup: CDR1 MRHNA, CDR2 SNTAGT. The V end was cut by 2 bases, the J end by 1 base, with 5 bases between. This CDR3 has 13 amino acids. The CDR3 spells CASSDEENTEAFF. The CDR3 coding sequence is TGTGCCAGCAGTGACGAGGAGAACACTGAAGCTTTCTTT.

CDR3 nucleotide sequence: TGTGCCAGCAGTAAACCGGGACAGAAGTTATACGAGCAGTACTTC. It translates to CASSKPGQKLYEQYF. This rearrangement joins TRBV6-5 to TRBJ2-7, with 7 bases lining up with TRBD1. The V gene end was trimmed by 5 bases and the J gene end by 4 bases; junction bases not matched to a gene: 11. The CDR3 loop spans 15 amino acids. In germline, CDR1 is MNHEY, CDR2 SVGAGI.

The rearrangement uses TRBV28 and TRBJ1-2; a weak D match, TRBD1 (6 bases). Trimming left V 3 bases short and J 6 bases short, with 14 bases between. Looked up from germline, CDR1 is MDHEN and CDR2 is SYDVKM. The CDR3 runs to 14 residues. The CDR3 region has the DNA TGTGCCAGCAGTTTCCAAGACAGGCGGCATGGCTACACCTTC. Translating it yields CASSFQDRRHGYTF.

This clone was observed a single time. The rearrangement links TRBV7-9 to TRBJ2-3; no clear D gene. This CDR3 spans 14 amino acids. From germline, CDR1 is SEHNR and CDR2 FQNEAQ (reference sequence). V dropped 5 bases and J dropped 6 bases, with 15 bases sitting between them. The CDR3 DNA follows: TGTGCCAGCAGCCCAACGCGCTTAACTGATACGCAGTATTTT. Residues: CASSPTRLTDTQYF.